This is a list of T cell receptor beta chains from one sample in a study of blood T cell repertoires in COVID-19. TCRdb's table, derived via immunoSEQ multiplex PCR, lists solely in-frame clones and lacks some. This repertoire shows fewer than 70,000 clones, 75% to 95% found once; its top ten account for 9% to 9.5%. Sequencing input: peripheral blood. All receptors derive from an elderly woman with active COVID-19. Each CDR3 is given with its conserved first and last residue. A D gene is named only where the DNA matches it firmly. The size of a clone is reported for some rows only, either as once, few or many, or as a class for expanded clones.

>NA|TRBJ2-7|TRBV29-1|TRBD1
TGCAGCGTGGGACAGGGAGTCTCCTACGAGCAGTACTTC
CSVGQGVSYEQYF
>NA|TRBJ2-1|TRBV6-5|TRBD2
TGTGCCAGCAGGAATAGCGGGAGCTCCTACAATGAGCAGTTCTTC
CASRNSGSSYNEQFF
>NA|TRBJ2-1|TRBV7-8|NA
TGTGCCAGCAGCTTAGCCTTCGGGGCGGGGGCCCCGAATGAGCAGTTCTTC
CASSLAFGAGAPNEQFF
>few|TRBJ1-5|TRBV7-2|NA
TGTGCCAGCAGCCCCAGGGGAGGCAATCAGCCCCAGCATTTT
CASSPRGGNQPQHF
>NA|TRBJ1-2|TRBV20-1|NA
TGCAGTGCTAGTAAGCTCAGAGCCACTAATGGCTACACCTTC
CSASKLRATNGYTF
>once|TRBJ1-5|TRBV10-3|TRBD1
TGTGCCATCAGTGTGGGTCAGGGGGGTCATCAGCCCCAGCATTTT
CAISVGQGGHQPQHF
>NA|TRBJ2-5|TRBV2|NA
TGTGCCAGCAGTGATCTGACTATCGGGGGAGAGACCCAGTACTTC
CASSDLTIGGETQYF
>NA|TRBJ2-3|TRBV28|NA
TGTGCCAGCAGTCCAGTGTGGGATACGCAGTATTTT
CASSPVWDTQYF
>NA|TRBJ2-7|TRBV6-5|NA
TGTGCCAGCGGACTCCCCTACGAGCAGTACTTC
CASGLPYEQYF
>NA|TRBJ2-5|TRBV4-1|TRBD2
TGCGCCAGCAGCCAAGGCGGGAGGGGGGTTCAAGAGACCCAGTACTTC
CASSQGGRGVQETQYF
>NA|TRBJ2-3|TRBV3-1/TRBV3-2|NA
TGTGCCAGCAGCCAAGATCTCGGAGATACGCAGTATTTT
CASSQDLGDTQYF
>NA|TRBJ2-5|TRBV18|TRBD2
TGTGCCAGCTCACCCGTAGCGGGCTCCCTGGGAGAGACCCAGTACTTC
CASSPVAGSLGETQYF
>NA|TRBJ2-1|TRBV11-2|TRBD2
TGTGCCAGCAGCCTCGGGACTAGCGGGGGGGCTGGCGATGAGCAGTTCTTC
CASSLGTSGGAGDEQFF
>NA|TRBJ1-2|TRBV6-5|NA
TGTGCCACTAGGACAGATATTAACTATGGCTACACCTTC
CATRTDINYGYTF
>NA|TRBJ1-6|TRBV6-1|TRBD1
TGTGCCAGCAGTGAATCATACAGGGGATTACGTGGGTCCCTCCACTTT
CASSESYRGLRGSLHF
>NA|TRBJ2-2|TRBV7-2|TRBD2
TGTGCCAGCAGCTTAAGCGGGGGGGCCGGGGAGCTGTTTTTT
CASSLSGGAGELFF
>NA|TRBJ1-1|TRBV5-1|NA
TGCGCCAGCAGCTTGGCCAGGGATAGCACTGAAGCTTTCTTT
CASSLARDSTEAFF
>NA|TRBJ1-5|TRBV6-6|NA
TGTGCCAGCAGTAGACGAGGTCAGGGTGGCAATCAGCCCCAGCATTTT
CASSRRGQGGNQPQHF